These 4 T cell receptor beta chains came from one sample sequenced in a study of T cell changes during pregnancy in multiple sclerosis. Repertoires were generated with immunoSEQ multiplex PCR, while TCRdb's copy carries only in-frame clones and drops some. The data show about 62,000 clones, about 88% seen once. This specimen was peripheral blood, taken in the first trimester of pregnancy. The receptor source for this set is a female donor with multiple sclerosis, enrolled in a pregnancy study.

The rearrangement uses TRBV18 and TRBJ1-5; the D is unclear. CDR1 is KGHSH and CDR2 is LQKENI in the germline V gene. V lost 6 bases, J lost 0 bases, and 12 bases lay in between. The CDR3 contains 15 residues. In DNA, the CDR3 is TGTGCCAGCTCTCCGAAGGAGAGTAGCAATCAGCCCCAGCATTTT. Its translation is CASSPKESSNQPQHF.

V and J are TRBV5-5 and TRBJ1-5; D gene unclear. CDR1 and CDR2 (germline): SGHKS, YYEKEE (reference sequence). CDR3 length: 16 amino acids. Trimming left V 0 bases short and J 3 bases short, with 13 bases between. In nucleotides, the CDR3 is TGTGCCAGCAGCTTGGTTGGGGAGTCCTACAATCAGCCCCAGCATTTT. Protein sequence: CASSLVGESYNQPQHF. Based on the CDR3 plus reference TRBV5-5 and TRBJ1-5, the full variable domain is DAGVTQSPTHLIKTRGQQVTLRCSPISGHKSVSWYQQVLGQGPQFIFQYYEKEERGRGNFPDRFSARQFPNYSSELNVNALLLGDSALYLCASSLVGESYNQPQHFGDGTRLSIL.

The CDR3 loop reads CASSPPGNQETQYF. The CDR3 nucleotides read TGTGCCAGCAGTCCCCCAGGGAACCAAGAGACCCAGTACTTC. The gene calls are TRBV27 and TRBJ2-5; D is perhaps TRBD1 (5 bases). V shed 5 bases and J shed 0 bases, with 10 bases lying between them. The CDR3 extends over 14 amino acids. The germline V gene has CDR1 MNHEY and CDR2 SMNVEV (reference sequence).

The count of this clone is one. The chain employs TRBV9 and TRBJ2-1; D is perhaps TRBD1 (5 bases). The length of the CDR3 is 13 residues. Germline assignment: CDR1 SGDLS and CDR2 YYNGEE. Trimming removed 7 bases from V and 6 bases from J, with 14 bases in between. As DNA, the CDR3 is TGTGCCAGCGGGGCAGGACCCTTCAATGAGCAGTTCTTC. This codes for CASGAGPFNEQFF.